This T cell receptor (beta chain) was recovered during a study of T cell repertoires in cytomegalovirus infection. Study in general: Indicated by public TCR beta signatures were CMV infection and matching HLA type.

Comments on this clonotype: Its target is unknown. The CDR3 ends on some other residue instead of the conserved phenylalanine or tryptophan, so this is likely a read error.

Whole-study results and caveats: The ex vivo response was dominated by HLA-C-restricted CMV-specific TCR beta clonotypes. Cumulated frequencies of public TCR beta families served to identify carriers of CMV plus the relevant HLA.

Each CDR3 protein gets one entry after TCRdb re-called the reads with MiXCR. The sample includes some 700,000 distinct CDR3 sequences, about 40% seen only once; the top ten take roughly 2.9%. Sequenced material: PBMCs. The receptor was isolated from a human donor in good health (CMV status not recorded). Some clones in this sample may be carry-over from other donors' samples.

The CDR3 DNA sequence: TGTGCCAGCAGCCGGAGGGTTGGAGGCACGGAAGCTTTCTGT. Its translation: CASSRRVGGTEAFC. V gene TRBV7-8 combines with J gene TRBJ1-1; D not resolved. Germline V gives CDR1 SGHVS, CDR2 FQNEAQ. V gave up 5 bases and J gave up 8 bases, with 18 bases separating them. This CDR3 is 14 amino acids long.